Listed below are T cell receptor beta chains from one sample, sequenced in a study of T cells in Graves' hyperthyroidism and ophthalmopathy. TCRdb ran MiXCR on the multiplex PCR reads and lists one entry per CDR3 protein. This table holds under 450,000 distinct CDR3 sequences, approximately 14% found once. Material: blood. These receptors all come from a woman between 18 and 29 years old with Graves' hyperthyroidism. Both conserved end residues are part of each CDR3. The D gene is left open where the match is weak. Clone size appears in some rows only: once, few, many, or a class for an expanded clone.

size: many; J: TRBJ2-7; D: TRBD1; length: 14; V: TRBV20-1; CDR3: CSAGPGQGAREQYF; DNA: TGCAGTGCAGGGCCGGGACAGGGGGCTCGCGAGCAGTACTTC
size: many; J: TRBJ2-2; D: TRBD2; length: 15; V: TRBV30; CDR3: CAWSKRGAYTGELFF; DNA: TGTGCCTGGAGTAAGCGGGGGGCCTACACCGGGGAGCTGTTTTTT
size: few; J: TRBJ2-7; D: TRBD2; length: 13; V: TRBV29-1; CDR3: CSVEGLAGNEQYF; DNA: TGCAGCGTCGAAGGACTAGCGGGAAACGAGCAGTACTTC
size: few; J: TRBJ1-2; D: .; length: 15; V: TRBV5-1; CDR3: CASSLDHREDRGYTF; DNA: TGCGCCAGCAGCTTGGATCACAGGGAGGATCGCGGCTACACCTTC
size: many; J: TRBJ1-4; D: .; length: 13; V: TRBV20-1; CDR3: CSANRASSEKLFF; DNA: TGCAGTGCTAACAGGGCGTCGAGTGAAAAACTGTTTTTT
size: many; J: TRBJ2-5; D: .; length: 15; V: TRBV6-5; CDR3: CASSYGANLGETQYF; DNA: TGTGCCAGCAGTTACGGGGCCAACCTGGGGGAGACCCAGTACTTC
size: many; J: TRBJ2-7; D: .; length: 16; V: TRBV9; CDR3: CASSGGVGGARYEQYF; DNA: TGTGCCAGCAGCGGCGGGGTTGGAGGGGCGCGATACGAGCAGTACTTC
size: many; J: TRBJ1-1; D: .; length: 11; V: TRBV29-1; CDR3: CSVVQNTEAFF; DNA: TGCAGCGTTGTCCAGAACACTGAAGCTTTCTTT
size: many; J: TRBJ1-1; D: .; length: 15; V: TRBV7-2; CDR3: CASSYGPTVNTEAFF; DNA: TGTGCCAGCAGCTACGGGCCAACAGTGAACACTGAAGCTTTCTTT
size: many; J: TRBJ2-3; D: TRBD2; length: 12; V: TRBV20-1; CDR3: CSARGSPDTQYF; DNA: TGCAGTGCTCGCGGGAGCCCAGATACGCAGTATTTT
size: few; J: TRBJ2-3; D: .; length: 14; V: TRBV6-2/TRBV6-3; CDR3: CANSSPGPPDTQYF; DNA: TGTGCCAACAGTTCTCCCGGCCCCCCAGATACGCAGTATTTT
size: .; J: TRBJ2-5; D: TRBD1; length: 14; V: TRBV28; CDR3: CASRGTGSVETQYF; DNA: TGTGCCAGCAGGGGGACAGGGTCGGTCGAGACCCAGTACTTC
size: .; J: TRBJ1-5; D: TRBD1; length: 15; V: TRBV6-1; CDR3: CASRGGTGPNQPQHF; DNA: TGTGCCAGCAGGGGCGGGACAGGCCCTAATCAGCCCCAGCATTTT
size: few; J: TRBJ2-1; D: .; length: 13; V: TRBV5-1; CDR3: CASSPWRGDEQFF; DNA: TGCGCCAGCAGCCCCTGGAGGGGAGATGAGCAGTTCTTC
size: .; J: TRBJ2-7; D: .; length: 16; V: TRBV7-8; CDR3: CASSLQGGGSFYEQYF; DNA: TGTGCCAGCAGCTTACAGGGGGGCGGGAGTTTTTACGAGCAGTACTTC
size: many; J: TRBJ2-1; D: .; length: 14; V: TRBV7-3; CDR3: CASSSRAGGGEQFF; DNA: TGTGCCAGCAGCTCCCGGGCCGGGGGCGGCGAGCAGTTCTTC
size: .; J: TRBJ2-1; D: TRBD2; length: 15; V: TRBV2; CDR3: CASSASGGARNEQFF; DNA: TGTGCCAGCAGTGCTAGCGGGGGGGCCCGGAATGAGCAGTTCTTC
size: many; J: TRBJ2-3; D: .; length: 14; V: TRBV7-3; CDR3: CASKTGSGTDTQYF; DNA: TGTGCCAGCAAAACAGGGAGCGGCACAGATACGCAGTATTTT
size: many; J: TRBJ1-2; D: .; length: 11; V: TRBV2; CDR3: CASTRDYGYTF; DNA: TGTGCCAGCACCCGGGACTATGGCTACACCTTC
size: .; J: TRBJ2-3; D: .; length: 13; V: TRBV19; CDR3: CASTPGSGVTQYF; DNA: TGTGCCAGTACCCCTGGTAGCGGAGTTACGCAGTATTTT
size: .; J: TRBJ1-1; D: .; length: 13; V: TRBV4-1; CDR3: CASSQIPGTEAFF; DNA: TGCGCCAGCAGCCAAATCCCTGGCACTGAAGCTTTCTTT
size: many; J: TRBJ1-5; D: .; length: 15; V: TRBV7-2; CDR3: CASSHPGHVGQPQHF; DNA: TGTGCCAGCAGCCATCCAGGTCACGTCGGTCAGCCCCAGCATTTT
size: many; J: TRBJ2-3; D: .; length: 14; V: TRBV20-1; CDR3: CSARGRDLTDTQYF; DNA: TGCAGTGCTAGAGGCAGGGACCTCACAGATACGCAGTATTTT
size: many; J: TRBJ2-7; D: TRBD1; length: 14; V: TRBV12-3/TRBV12-4; CDR3: CASSMPQGTHEQYF; DNA: TGTGCCAGCAGTATGCCACAGGGGACCCACGAGCAGTACTTC
size: .; J: TRBJ2-6; D: .; length: 20; V: TRBV5-1; CDR3: CASSSKRGLPHISGANVLTF; DNA: TGCGCCAGCAGCTCCAAGAGGGGTCTTCCCCATATCTCTGGGGCCAACGTCCTGACTTTC
size: many; J: TRBJ1-5; D: .; length: 12; V: TRBV30; CDR3: CAWSVSGGLQHF; DNA: TGTGCCTGGAGTGTGTCCGGGGGACTCCAGCATTTT
size: many; J: TRBJ1-5; D: TRBD1; length: 13; V: TRBV20-1; CDR3: CSASDTGDQPQHF; DNA: TGCAGTGCTAGTGACACAGGGGATCAGCCCCAGCATTTT
size: many; J: TRBJ2-1; D: TRBD2; length: 17; V: TRBV12-3/TRBV12-4; CDR3: CASSQSLAGSSYNEQFF; DNA: TGTGCCAGCAGCCAAAGCCTAGCGGGGAGCTCCTACAATGAGCAGTTCTTC
size: many; J: TRBJ2-7; D: TRBD2; length: 14; V: TRBV6-1; CDR3: CASSLRTSGREQYF; DNA: TGTGCCAGCAGTCTACGGACTAGCGGACGCGAGCAGTACTTC